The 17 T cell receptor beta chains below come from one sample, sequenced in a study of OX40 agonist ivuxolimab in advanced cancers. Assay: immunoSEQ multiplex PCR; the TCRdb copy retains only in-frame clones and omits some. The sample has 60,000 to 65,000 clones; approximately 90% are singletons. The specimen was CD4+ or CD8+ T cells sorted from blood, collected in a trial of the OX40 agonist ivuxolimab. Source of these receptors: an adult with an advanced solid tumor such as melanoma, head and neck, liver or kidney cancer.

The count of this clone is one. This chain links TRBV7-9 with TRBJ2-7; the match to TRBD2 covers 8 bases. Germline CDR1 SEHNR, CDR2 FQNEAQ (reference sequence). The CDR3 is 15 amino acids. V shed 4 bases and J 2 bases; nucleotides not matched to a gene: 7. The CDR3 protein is CASSSRTSRPYEQYF. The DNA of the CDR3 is TGTGCCAGCAGCTCTCGGACTAGCCGTCCCTACGAGCAGTACTTC. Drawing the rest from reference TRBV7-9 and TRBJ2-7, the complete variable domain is DTGVSQNPRHKITKRGQNVTFRCDPISEHNRLYWYRQTLGQGPEFLTYFQNEAQLEKSRLLSDRFSAERPKGSFSTLEIQRTEQGDSAMYLCASSSRTSRPYEQYFGPGTRLTVT.

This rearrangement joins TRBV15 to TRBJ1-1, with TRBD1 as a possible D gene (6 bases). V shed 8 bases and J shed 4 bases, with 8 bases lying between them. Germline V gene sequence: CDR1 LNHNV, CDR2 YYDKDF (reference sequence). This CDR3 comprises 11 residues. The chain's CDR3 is CATGGFTEAFF. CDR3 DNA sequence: TGTGCCACCGGGGGCTTCACTGAAGCTTTCTTT.

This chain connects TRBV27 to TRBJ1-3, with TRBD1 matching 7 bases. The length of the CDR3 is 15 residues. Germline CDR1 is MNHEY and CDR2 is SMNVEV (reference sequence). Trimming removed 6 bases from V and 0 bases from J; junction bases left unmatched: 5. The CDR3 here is CASSPDRASGNTIYF. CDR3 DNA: TGTGCCAGCAGCCCCGACAGGGCCTCTGGAAACACCATATATTTT.

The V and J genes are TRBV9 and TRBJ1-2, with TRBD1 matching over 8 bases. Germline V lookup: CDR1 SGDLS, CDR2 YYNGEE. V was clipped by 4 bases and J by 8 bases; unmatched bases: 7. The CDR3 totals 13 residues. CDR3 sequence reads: CASSPRQGRGYTF. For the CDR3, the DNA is TGTGCCAGCAGCCCCCGACAGGGGCGAGGCTACACCTTC.

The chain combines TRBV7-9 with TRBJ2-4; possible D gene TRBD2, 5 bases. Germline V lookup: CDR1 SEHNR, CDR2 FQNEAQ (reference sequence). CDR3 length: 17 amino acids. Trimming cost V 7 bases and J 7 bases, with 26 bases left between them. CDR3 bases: TGTGCCAGCATCAAAGGACCGTACGAGGGCTTAGAGAACATTCAGTACTTC. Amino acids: CASIKGPYEGLENIQYF.

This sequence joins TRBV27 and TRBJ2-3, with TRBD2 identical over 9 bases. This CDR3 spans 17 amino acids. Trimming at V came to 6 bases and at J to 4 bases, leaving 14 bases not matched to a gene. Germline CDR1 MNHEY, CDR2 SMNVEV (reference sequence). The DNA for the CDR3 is TGTGCCAGCAGACCCGTTGGGGCGGGAGGGTCCCCAGATACGCAGTATTTT. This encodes CASRPVGAGGSPDTQYF.

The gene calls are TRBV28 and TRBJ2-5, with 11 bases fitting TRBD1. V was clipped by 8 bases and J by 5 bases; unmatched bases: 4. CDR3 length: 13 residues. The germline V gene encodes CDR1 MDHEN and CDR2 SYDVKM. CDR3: CASGQGARETQYF. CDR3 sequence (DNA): TGTGCCAGCGGACAGGGGGCGCGGGAGACCCAGTACTTC.

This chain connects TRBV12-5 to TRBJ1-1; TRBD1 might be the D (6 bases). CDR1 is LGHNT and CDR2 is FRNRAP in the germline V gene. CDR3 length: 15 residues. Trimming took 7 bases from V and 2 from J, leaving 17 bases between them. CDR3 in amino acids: CASDFGGPTNTEAFF. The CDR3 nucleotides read TGTGCTAGTGATTTCGGGGGGCCCACAAACACTGAAGCTTTCTTT.

The CDR3 nucleotides read TGTGCCAGCAGCCTAGGACGGAACGAGCAGTACTTC. Translating it yields CASSLGRNEQYF. V gene TRBV7-8 combines with J gene TRBJ2-7; D uncertain. The CDR3 sequence is 12 residues long. CDR1 and CDR2 from the germline V gene are SGHVS and FQNEAQ. V lost 5 bases and J 5 bases, leaving 10 bases between the germline ends.

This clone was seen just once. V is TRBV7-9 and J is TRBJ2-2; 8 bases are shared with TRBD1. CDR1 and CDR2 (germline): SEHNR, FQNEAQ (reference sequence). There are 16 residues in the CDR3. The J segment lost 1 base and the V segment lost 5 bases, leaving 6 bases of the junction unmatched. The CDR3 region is CASSPPGTGNTGELFF. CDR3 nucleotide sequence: TGTGCCAGCAGCCCACCCGGGACAGGGAACACCGGGGAGCTGTTTTTT. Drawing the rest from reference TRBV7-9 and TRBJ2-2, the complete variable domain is DTGVSQNPRHKITKRGQNVTFRCDPISEHNRLYWYRQTLGQGPEFLTYFQNEAQLEKSRLLSDRFSAERPKGSFSTLEIQRTEQGDSAMYLCASSPPGTGNTGELFFGEGSRLTVL.

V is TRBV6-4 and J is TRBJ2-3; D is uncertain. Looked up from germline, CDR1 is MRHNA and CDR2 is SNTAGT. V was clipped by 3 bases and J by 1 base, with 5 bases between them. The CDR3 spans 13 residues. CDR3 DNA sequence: TGTGCCAGCAGTGAAAGCGGCACAGATACGCAGTATTTT. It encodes CASSESGTDTQYF.

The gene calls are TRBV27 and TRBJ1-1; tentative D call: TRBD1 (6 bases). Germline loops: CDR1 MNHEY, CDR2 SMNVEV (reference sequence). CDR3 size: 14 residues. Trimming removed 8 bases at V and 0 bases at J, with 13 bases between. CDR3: CASAPGHMNTEAFF. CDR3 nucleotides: TGTGCCAGCGCACCGGGACATATGAACACTGAAGCTTTCTTT.

Written as DNA, the CDR3 is TGTGCCAGCAGCTCGACGGGGACAGGGGAAGAGACCCAGTACTTC. It is translated as CASSSTGTGEETQYF. The rearrangement joins TRBV7-7 to TRBJ2-5, with 10 bases matching TRBD1. The CDR3 is made up of 15 amino acids. Unmatched junction bases numbered 5, after V lost 4 bases and J lost 3 bases. CDR1 and CDR2 from the germline V gene are SSHAT and FNYEAQ (reference sequence).

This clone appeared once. CDR3 sequence (DNA): TGCGCCAGCGACTGGACAGGGGGCACCGGGGAGCTGTTTTTT. It yields the protein CASDWTGGTGELFF. The chain combines TRBV5-1 with TRBJ2-2, with 10 bases fitting TRBD1. V was clipped by 7 bases and J by 4 bases; unmatched bases: 4. This CDR3 spans 14 amino acids. The germline V gene encodes CDR1 SGHRS and CDR2 YFSETQ.

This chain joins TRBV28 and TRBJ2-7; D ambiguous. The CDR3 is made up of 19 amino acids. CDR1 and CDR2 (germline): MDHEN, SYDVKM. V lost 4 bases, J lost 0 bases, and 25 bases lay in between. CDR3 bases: TGTGCCAGCAGTTATGGGCCAGGCCCGTCGACAACTCTCTCCTACGAGCAGTACTTC. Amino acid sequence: CASSYGPGPSTTLSYEQYF. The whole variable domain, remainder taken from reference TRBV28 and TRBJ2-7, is DVKVTQSSRYLVKRTGEKVFLECVQDMDHENMFWYRQDPGLGLRLIYFSYDVKMKEKGDIPEGYSVSREKKERFSLILESASTNQTSMYLCASSYGPGPSTTLSYEQYFGPGTRLTVT.

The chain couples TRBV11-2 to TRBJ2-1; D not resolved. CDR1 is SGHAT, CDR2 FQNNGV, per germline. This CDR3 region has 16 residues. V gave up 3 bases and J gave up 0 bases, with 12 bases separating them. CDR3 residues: CASSFSTGGSYNEQFF. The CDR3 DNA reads TGTGCCAGCAGCTTTTCAACGGGTGGCTCCTACAATGAGCAGTTCTTC.

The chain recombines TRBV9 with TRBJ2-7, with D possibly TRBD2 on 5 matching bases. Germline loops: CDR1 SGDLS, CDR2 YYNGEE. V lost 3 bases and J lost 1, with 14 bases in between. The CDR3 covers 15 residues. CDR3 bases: TGTGCCAGCAGCGACTCGGCTAGCAGGTCCTACGAGCAGTACTTC. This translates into CASSDSASRSYEQYF. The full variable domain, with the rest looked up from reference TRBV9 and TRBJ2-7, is DSGVTQTPKHLITATGQRVTLRCSPRSGDLSVYWYQQSLDQGLQFLIQYYNGEERAKGNILERFSAQQFPDLHSELNLSSLELGDSALYFCASSDSASRSYEQYFGPGTRLTVT.